The sequence of this TCR beta chain was determined in a study of a mutant IDH1 vaccine in newly diagnosed glioma. Study information: Antecedent treatment encompassed radiotherapy, temozolomide, or their combination; the majority received both. Study-wide points: Alterations occurring in top peripheral T cell clonotypes seemed unrelated to pseudoprogression.

About this clone itself: Antigen: not known.

The time point here: baseline, week 1 (first vaccination visit). The treatment denotes: pre-vaccination baseline after standard-of-care therapy. CDR3 length: 13 residues. The V end lost 3 bases, the J end lost 9 bases, and 11 bases lay between the germline ends. Germline-derived CDR1 and CDR2 are LNHDA and SQIVND (reference sequence). Generated by immunoSEQ multiplex PCR, the TCRdb table keeps only in-frame clones and is missing some. The repertoire has some 60,000 clones, approximately 92% of them found once; the top ten carry roughly 2.5%. The gene calls are TRBV19 and TRBJ2-2; D not certain. The TCR originated in a man over 45 with glioma. The source was PBMCs, collected from a glioma patient treated with radiotherapy, temozolomide or both. The CDR3 is CASSIGHTRELFF. CDR3 DNA sequence: TGTGCCAGTAGTATCGGTCACACAAGGGAGCTGTTTTTT.